Listed below are T cell receptor beta chains from one sample, sequenced in a study of T cells after somatic rescue of genetic block. Data came from immunoSEQ multiplex PCR; TCRdb stores just in-frame clones and leaves some out. The sample shows some 70,000 clones, approximately 90% of them seen only once. Sequencing input: peripheral blood mononuclear cells (PBMCs). All receptors come from a man aged 25-45 years. CDR3s include the opening cysteine and the closing phenylalanine or tryptophan. A D gene is named only where the DNA matches it firmly. A clone size is listed for some rows: how often the clone was seen (once, few, many), or a class if it is expanded.

abundance,v_gene,j_gene,d_gene,CDR3nt,CDR3aa
.,TRBV7-6,TRBJ2-2,.,TGTGCCAGCAAGGTAGCTTCCACCGGGGAGCTGTTTTTT,CASKVASTGELFF
.,TRBV2,TRBJ2-3,TRBD2,TGTGCCAGCACCAAACTAGCGGCCGGGGGAGATACGCAGTATTTT,CASTKLAAGGDTQYF
.,TRBV9,TRBJ1-3,.,TGTGCCAGCAGCGTAGGGGCAGACGGAAACACCATATATTTT,CASSVGADGNTIYF
.,TRBV19,TRBJ1-2,TRBD1,TGTGCCAGTAGTATTACAGGGGTATACTATGGCTACACCTTC,CASSITGVYYGYTF
.,TRBV19,TRBJ2-1,.,TGTGCCAGTAGCAATGCTGGGCCCTCCTACAATGAGCAGTTCTTC,CASSNAGPSYNEQFF
.,TRBV9,TRBJ1-1,.,TGTGCCAGCAGCGGGGGCGGGACTGCCGCACGGGAAGCTTTCTTT,CASSGGGTAAREAFF
.,TRBV6-5,TRBJ2-7,TRBD1,TGTGCCAGCAGTTACCAAGGGACAGGGGATGGCGAGCAGTACTTC,CASSYQGTGDGEQYF
.,TRBV10-3,TRBJ2-7,TRBD2,TGTGCCATCAGCAGGACTAGCGGGATTTACGAGCAGTACTTC,CAISRTSGIYEQYF
.,TRBV5-1,TRBJ2-3,TRBD2,TGCGCCAGCAGCTTGGAGTTAGCGGGGAGCACAGATACGCAGTATTTT,CASSLELAGSTDTQYF
.,TRBV5-1,TRBJ2-2,.,TGCGCCAGCAGCTTCCAGCCGAACACCGGGGAGCTGTTTTTT,CASSFQPNTGELFF
.,TRBV15,TRBJ2-6,.,TGTGCCACCAGCACTCGGGACCGGCTTGGGGGGGCCAACGTCCTGACTTTC,CATSTRDRLGGANVLTF
.,TRBV7-9,TRBJ2-7,.,TGTGCCAGCAGCCCGAGCGGGACATCTCGGGCCTACGAGCAGTACTTC,CASSPSGTSRAYEQYF
.,TRBV7-9,TRBJ1-6,TRBD1,TGTGCCAGCAGCTCAGGGGGCGGTTCACCCCTCCACTTT,CASSSGGGSPLHF
.,TRBV7-9,TRBJ2-1,.,TGTGCCAGCAGCTTAGCGCGTGGTCTCACACAGTACAATGAGCAGTTCTTC,CASSLARGLTQYNEQFF
.,TRBV11-1,TRBJ1-6,.,TGTGCCAGCAGCCGGCTGGACTCTGATTCACCCCTCCACTTT,CASSRLDSDSPLHF
.,TRBV5-5,TRBJ1-1,.,TGTGCCAGCAGCTTGGATGGGACGGGAAACACTGAAGCTTTCTTT,CASSLDGTGNTEAFF
.,TRBV6-5,TRBJ2-7,TRBD1,TGTGCCAGCAGTGCGGACAGGGGTAATTTGGAGCAGTACTTC,CASSADRGNLEQYF
few,TRBV11-2,TRBJ1-1,.,TGTGCCAGCAGCTTAGGAGTAGAGAACACTGAAGCTTTCTTT,CASSLGVENTEAFF
.,TRBV30,TRBJ2-3,.,TGTGCCTGGAGTTTGGAGGACACAGATACGCAGTATTTT,CAWSLEDTDTQYF
.,TRBV15,TRBJ1-5,.,TGTGCCACCAGCAGACTGGGAGTTCGGAATCAGCCCCAGCATTTT,CATSRLGVRNQPQHF
.,TRBV7-9,TRBJ2-3,.,TGTGCCAGCAGCGTATACCAGGGTTTTGGCACAGATACGCAGTATTTT,CASSVYQGFGTDTQYF
.,TRBV10-1,TRBJ2-2,TRBD1,TGCGCCAGCAGCACGGGACAGGGTGGAATCGGGGAGCTGTTTTTT,CASSTGQGGIGELFF
once,TRBV7-2,TRBJ1-2,TRBD1,TGTGCCAGCAGCTTAGCGGGGACAGGGCAACCTTATGGCTACACCTTC,CASSLAGTGQPYGYTF
.,TRBV6-1,TRBJ1-1,TRBD1,TGTGCCAGCACCAAGACAGGGCCGAACACTGAAGCTTTCTTT,CASTKTGPNTEAFF
.,TRBV5-6,TRBJ1-2,TRBD1,TGTGCCAGCAGCTTACAGGGGTACGGCTACACCTTC,CASSLQGYGYTF
.,TRBV28,TRBJ2-7,TRBD1,TGTGCCAGCAGTTTCTCCTACCGGGACAGGGGGCTCGAGCAGTACTTC,CASSFSYRDRGLEQYF
.,TRBV4-3,TRBJ2-7,.,TGCGCCAGCAGCCAAGATCGCACAGGGTTCCCCTACGAGCAGTACTTC,CASSQDRTGFPYEQYF
.,TRBV11-2,TRBJ2-5,.,TGTGCCAGCAGCTTAGGGCCGACCACGCGGACGCACCAAGAGACCCAGTACTTC,CASSLGPTTRTHQETQYF
.,TRBV4-1,TRBJ2-3,TRBD2,TGCGCCAGCAGCCAAGCGGGGGGTACGCAGTATTTT,CASSQAGGTQYF
.,TRBV4-1,TRBJ2-7,.,TGCGCCAGCAGCTCTGACAGCTCCTACGAGCAGTACTTC,CASSSDSSYEQYF
.,TRBV5-6,TRBJ1-5,TRBD1,TGTGCCAGCAGCCTACGACAGGGGACCGGTCAGCCCCAGCATTTT,CASSLRQGTGQPQHF